This T cell receptor (beta chain) was retrieved from a study of Graves' ophthalmopathy and Graves' hyperthyroidism. This clonotype was seen many times. RNA transcripts were the source from which TCR beta CDR3 regions were amplified. An initial RT-PCR round employing HTBI primers preceded a second-round multiplex PCR. From the multiplex PCR reads, TCRdb called clonotypes with MiXCR, one entry per CDR3 protein. The data hold over 650,000 distinct CDR3 sequences, with 35% to 45% observed a single time. The CDR3 length is 13 residues. The germline CDR1 and CDR2 sequences are LGHNA and YSLEER. The V gene lost 0 bases and the J gene lost 3 bases, with 2 bases spanning the gap. Other autoimmune diseases, uncontrolled infections, pregnancy or lactation ruled patients out of participation. Symptoms, serum thyroxine and TRAb, thyroid ultrasound, and orbital computed tomography formed the diagnostic basis.

The material sequenced was peripheral blood. This TCR came from an adult man with Graves' ophthalmopathy. The J gene is TRBJ1-4, the V gene TRBV4-3; no firm D call. CDR3 bases: TGCGCCAGCAGCCAAGACCCTAATGAAAAACTGTTTTTT. This gives the protein CASSQDPNEKLFF.